This T cell receptor beta chain was captured by sequencing in a study of blood T cell repertoires in COVID-19. V gave up 6 bases and J gave up 4 bases; unmatched junction bases: 7. The V gene's germline CDR1 is SQVTM and CDR2 ANQGSEA. This CDR3 contains 14 residues. Per the study methods: The assay estimated nucleated cells by amplifying reference gene primers. Method: immunoSEQ multiplex PCR; TCRdb's copy keeps in-frame clones and lacks some. V, J and clone size were drawn from that table, and D and trimming were deduced from the DNA. In the table there are some 290,000 clones, roughly 90% of which are singletons.

V usage is TRBV29-1 and J usage is TRBJ1-1; 11 bases agree with TRBD1. The sequence derives from a woman aged 25 to 45 who had recovered from COVID-19. Sequencing input: PBMCs or T cells enriched from blood (not recorded which). CDR3 amino acids: CSVKQGQGGTEAFF. The CDR3 DNA follows: TGCAGCGTAAAACAGGGACAGGGGGGCACTGAAGCTTTCTTT.